This entry concerns a single TCR beta chain. The antigen remains undetermined. This sample was taken from a study of T cell responses to AZD1222 COVID-19 vaccine. Study-level results: Donors skewed white British and female; clonal diversity was possibly underestimated.

Measured with immunoSEQ multiplex PCR; TCRdb has only the in-frame clones, and not every one. This sample carries about 170,000 clones, approximately 88% of them seen once, and the ten largest clones take approximately 1%. Trimming stripped 1 base from V and 5 bases from J, with 17 bases between. CDR1 and CDR2 (germline): SGHVS, FQNEAQ. The CDR3 is 16 amino acids. The V and J genes are TRBV7-8 and TRBJ2-5; D might be TRBD2 (7 bases). The material was peripheral blood, obtained 28 days after the second AZD1222 dose. The TCR originated in an adult who received the AZD1222 COVID-19 vaccine. CDR3 sequence reads: CASSLVGGGPWETQYF. The CDR3 nucleotides are TGTGCCAGCAGCTTAGTTGGCGGGGGCCCCTGGGAGACCCAGTACTTC.